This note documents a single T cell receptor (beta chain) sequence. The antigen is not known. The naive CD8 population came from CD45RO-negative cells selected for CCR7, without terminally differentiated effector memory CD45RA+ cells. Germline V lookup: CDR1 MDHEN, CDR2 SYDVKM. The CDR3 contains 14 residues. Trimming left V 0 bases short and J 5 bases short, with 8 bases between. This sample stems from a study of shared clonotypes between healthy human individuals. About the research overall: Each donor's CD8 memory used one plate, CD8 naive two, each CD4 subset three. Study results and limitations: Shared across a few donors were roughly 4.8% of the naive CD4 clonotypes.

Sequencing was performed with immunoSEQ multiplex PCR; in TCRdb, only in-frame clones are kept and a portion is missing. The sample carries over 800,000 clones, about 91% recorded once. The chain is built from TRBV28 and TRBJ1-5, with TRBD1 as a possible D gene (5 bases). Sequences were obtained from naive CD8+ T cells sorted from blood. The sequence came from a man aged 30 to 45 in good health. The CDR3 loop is CASSLWGRDQPQHF. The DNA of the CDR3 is TGTGCCAGCAGTTTATGGGGCAGGGATCAGCCCCAGCATTTT.